This T cell receptor beta chain was captured in a study of beta chain features in type 1 diabetes (dated by TCRdb to the late 2010s). Regarding the research as a whole: Mean age, gender distribution, total cell number and subset yield did not differ between patients and healthy donors. In the study, recently diagnosed type 1 diabetes patients and matched healthy donors were compared on the TCRB repertoires of their sorted circulating CD4+ T cell subsets. A total of 107,917,701 sorted cells were examined across all samples, and a strong correlation was observed between cell number per subset and RNA yield. Regulatory and stem cell-like memory subsets were obtained from only 8 patients and about 8 healthy donors, while naive and central memory subsets were obtained from all 30 or so donors.

The High Capacity cDNA Reverse Transcription Kit was used to reverse transcribe all of the isolated RNA, meaning that expressed TCRB transcripts were what got sequenced. Naive, central memory and regulatory T cell samples underwent deep immunoSEQ sequencing, averaging about 3.3 million total reads per sample. Sorted cells were lysed in RLT buffer, and RNA was extracted using DNase-treated RNeasy Micro or Mini kits according to cell number. Each cell subset was processed separately to prevent cross-contamination, with patient and healthy donor samples processed together. TCRB sequences were amplified from cDNA with the immunoSEQ multiplex PCR, producing 87-bp fragments spanning the CDR3 region. The amplicons were sequenced using the Illumina HiSeq platform. The study's processing was this. PCR bias was corrected computationally using synthetic template baselines, and reads within Hamming distance 2 were collapsed, with unmergeable singletons discarded. Reads were aligned against IMGT so that V, D and J genes, CDR3 length and insertions or deletions at six rearrangement sites could be assigned. Within each subset, clonotype counts were normalized to sorted cell number, after which true diversity and Gini coefficients were computed with the tcR R package. The overlap coefficient, calculated on TCRB nucleotide sequences, was used to quantify repertoire sharing. What TCRdb holds here is the immuneACCESS table cut down to in-frame rearrangements. Part of the clones is not present; checked against another copy, under half of the missing clones reflect an unresolved V gene, and the others are unexplained. D and trimming were read from the DNA, whereas the V and J calls and clone size are those reported in that table. The sample table lists about 320,000 clones, approximately 15% of them with a count of one. The top ten hold 5.5% to 7.5% of the sample.

The investigation overall reported the following: Naive, central memory and regulatory TCRB repertoires appeared to be more similar among patients than among healthy donors. A moderate but significant shortening of TCRB CDR3 length was observed in type 1 diabetes patients in all four CD4+ subsets. Only small numbers of individuals were included in the HLA sub-analyses, which left unresolved whether HLA type had any influence on TCRB rearrangement. Shorter templates might have been favored by PCR, but patient and control samples were amplified and corrected together, so both groups would have been affected equally by any skew. Because cDNA rather than genomic DNA was sequenced, highly expressing activated cells could have been over-represented, although no difference in activation and CD3 levels was found between groups. Patients with type 1 diabetes made fewer insertions and deleted more nucleotides at VDJ recombination sites, implying thymic rearrangement abnormalities.

Each donor gave one peripheral blood draw, about 110 mL on average, collected into heparinised tubes. A BD FACSAria II and a panel including CD45RO, CCR7, CD25, CD127, CD95 and CD27 were used to sort naive, central memory, regulatory and stem cell-like memory CD4+ T cells. A purity above 95% was achieved for all sorted populations. PBMCs were isolated immediately by Lymphoprep density gradient centrifugation and stained directly without culture. To minimize batch effects, samples were stained and sorted in pairs, one healthy donor with one patient per experiment. A remark on this clone: The target of this receptor is not known. No clone much larger than this one lies a single base away; base qualities are absent.

Unmatched junction bases come to 2, with V trimmed by 1 base and J by 5 bases. The germline V gene supplies CDR1 SGHTA and CDR2 FQGTGA. The CDR3 goes from the cysteine to the phenylalanine over 15 residues. Only the CDR3 portion is preserved as DNA: 45 bases, with reading frame beginning at the first base. Recombination joined TRBV7-3 with TRBJ2-1; 10 nucleotides in the junction match TRBD2. The specimen sequenced was central memory CD4+ T cells from blood. The receptor's source is a man younger than 40 in good health. The nucleotides read TGTGCCAGCAGCTTAAAAACTAGCGGGAACAATGAGCAGTTCTTC. It codes for CASSLKTSGNNEQFF.